Below, 2 T cell receptor beta chains from the same sample are listed, as sequenced in a study of metastatic and nonmetastatic thyroid tumors. TCRdb ran MiXCR on the PCR reads. The sample has about 15,000 clones; roughly 34% are singletons. Patients had received no treatment of any kind before thyroid surgery. The sample was tumor tissue. These receptors originate from a male donor with papillary thyroid cancer or a benign thyroid nodule (not recorded which). Some clones in this sample may be carry-over from other donors' samples.

Within the sample, this clone is medium-sized. The chain combines TRBV27 with TRBJ1-2; D is possibly TRBD1 (5 bases). V was clipped by 5 bases and J by 5 bases, with 15 bases between them. The CDR3 totals 14 residues. The germline CDR1 and CDR2 sequences are MNHEY and SMNVEV (reference sequence). CDR3 DNA sequence: TGTGCCAGCAGTCCCCAGCAGGGTTGGTATGGCTACACCTTC. This encodes CASSPQQGWYGYTF.

This chain joins TRBV5-5 and TRBJ1-5; the D is unclear. The germline CDR1 and CDR2 sequences are SGHKS and YYEKEE (reference sequence). This CDR3 is 15 amino acids long. The V and J ends lost 0 bases and 1 base respectively, with 8 bases between them. CDR3 nucleotide sequence: TGTGCCAGCAGCTTGGCAGGTATCAGCAATCAGCCCCAGCATTTT. This sequence encodes CASSLAGISNQPQHF.